What follows are 16 T cell receptor beta chains derived from one specimen sequenced in a study of T cells in Graves' hyperthyroidism and ophthalmopathy. Template material for amplifying TCR beta CDR3 regions consisted of RNA transcripts. During a first-round RT-PCR of the TCR CDR3, the HTBI primer set was used. TCRdb re-analysed the multiplex PCR reads in MiXCR, keeping a single row per CDR3 protein. This sample has about 350,000 distinct CDR3 sequences, with roughly 13% found just once. Sequenced material: blood. The receptors were sampled from a woman between 40 and 50 years old with Graves' ophthalmopathy.

This rearrangement joins TRBV7-2 to TRBJ1-4, with a weak D call TRBD1 (5 bases). V lost 1 base to trimming and J lost 6 bases, with 9 bases between them. CDR1 is SGHTA and CDR2 is FQGNSA in the germline V gene. The CDR3 is 14 amino acids. CDR3 amino acids: CASSLGGVDEKLFF. As DNA, the CDR3 is TGTGCCAGCAGCTTAGGGGGCGTGGATGAAAAACTGTTTTTT.

V and J are TRBV30 and TRBJ2-2; 11 bases align to TRBD1. The CDR3 totals 14 residues. The ends lost 3 bases at V and 7 bases at J; junction bases unmatched: 4. Germline V gene sequence: CDR1 GTSNPN, CDR2 SVGIG (reference sequence). The chain's CDR3 is CAWRGQGANGELFF. Written as DNA, the CDR3 is TGTGCCTGGAGAGGACAGGGGGCAAACGGGGAGCTGTTTTTT.

The chain links TRBV18 to TRBJ2-1; 9 bases fit TRBD2. There are 15 residues in the CDR3. The V gene's germline CDR1 is KGHSH and CDR2 LQKENI. The V gene end was trimmed by 6 bases and the J gene end by 7 bases; junction bases not matched to a gene: 10. The CDR3 reads CASSPSGSGSNEQFF. The CDR3 DNA follows: TGTGCCAGCTCCCCCTCGGGTAGCGGGAGTAATGAGCAGTTCTTC.

This clonotype was counted ten times or more. The rearrangement uses TRBV2 and TRBJ2-2; D gene ambiguous. Germline V gives CDR1 SNHLY, CDR2 FYNNEI. The V end lost 0 bases, the J end lost 7 bases, and 9 bases lay between the germline ends. The CDR3 is 14 residues long. CDR3 bases: TGTGCCAGCAGTGAAGCGCTTCAGGTCGGGGAGCTGTTTTTT. The encoded protein is CASSEALQVGELFF. Drawing the rest from reference TRBV2 and TRBJ2-2, the complete variable domain is EPEVTQTPSHQVTQMGQEVILRCVPISNHLYFYWYRQILGQKVEFLVSFYNNEISEKSEIFDDQFSVERPDGSNFTLKIRSTKLEDSAMYFCASSEALQVGELFFGEGSRLTVL.

The chain uses TRBV20-1 and TRBJ1-4; 8 nucleotides line up with TRBD1. The V and J ends lost 0 bases and 7 bases, in that order; junction bases with no gene match: 10. CDR1 and CDR2 from the germline V gene are DFQATT and SNEGSKA (reference sequence). The CDR3 covers 16 residues. CDR3 protein: CSARDFRQGAGEKLFF. DNA of the CDR3: TGCAGTGCTAGAGATTTTCGGCAGGGGGCAGGTGAAAAACTGTTTTTT.

The rearrangement uses TRBV5-1 and TRBJ1-1, with 11 bases aligning to TRBD1. The CDR3 is made up of 18 amino acids. The V gene end was trimmed by 2 bases and the J gene end by 5 bases; junction bases not matched to a gene: 14. CDR1 is SGHRS and CDR2 is YFSETQ in the germline V gene. The CDR3 nucleotides are TGCGCCAGCAGCTTTCGCCCCTCGGGGACAGGGGGTAAGACTGAAGCTTTCTTT. Translation gives CASSFRPSGTGGKTEAFF.

This clonotype was recorded many times. The rearrangement uses TRBV7-9 and TRBJ1-2, with D possibly matching TRBD1 (6 bases). The germline V gene encodes CDR1 SEHNR and CDR2 FQNEAQ (reference sequence). This CDR3 has 15 amino acids. Trimming removed 5 bases at V and 0 bases at J, with 13 bases between. In DNA, the CDR3 is TGTGCCAGCAGCGTCGGGGGCACCTCTAACTATGGCTACACCTTC. This sequence encodes CASSVGGTSNYGYTF.

This clonotype came up many times. The chain combines TRBV13 with TRBJ2-7; TRBD1 aligns across 10 bases. The CDR3 extends over 15 amino acids. Germline CDR1 PRHDT, CDR2 FYEKMQ (reference sequence). With 4 bases clipped from V and 4 bases from J, the junction kept 7 bases outside the gene matches. The CDR3 nucleotides are TGTGCCAGCAGCTCCGGACAGGGGGTTTCGTACGAGCAGTACTTC. Its protein product is CASSSGQGVSYEQYF.

Many counts were recorded for this clonotype. The V gene is TRBV7-2, the J gene TRBJ2-7; 10 nucleotides match TRBD2. The germline CDR1 and CDR2 sequences are SGHTA and FQGNSA. The CDR3 extends over 15 amino acids. V was clipped by 2 bases and J by 4 bases; unmatched bases: 5. The CDR3 protein is CASSLYAAGGYEQYF. The CDR3 DNA follows: TGTGCCAGCAGCTTATATGCAGCGGGAGGGTACGAGCAGTACTTC. Based on the CDR3 plus reference TRBV7-2 and TRBJ2-7, the full variable domain is GAGVSQSPSNKVTEKGKDVELRCDPISGHTALYWYRQSLGQGLEFLIYFQGNSAPDKSGLPSDRFSAERTGGSVSTLTIQRTQQEDSAVYLCASSLYAAGGYEQYFGPGTRLTVT.

The chain uses TRBV7-6 and TRBJ2-1, with TRBD2 identical over 10 bases. This CDR3 has 18 residues. Germline V gene sequence: CDR1 SGHVS, CDR2 FNYEAQ. The V segment lost 2 bases and the J segment 6 bases; nucleotides outside the gene matches: 13. CDR3 DNA sequence: TGTGCCAGCAGCTTACGGTTATCGGCTAGCGGGAGTTTCAATGAGCAGTTCTTC. Translating it yields CASSLRLSASGSFNEQFF. Using reference TRBV7-6 and TRBJ2-1 for the parts outside the CDR3, the full variable domain is GAGVSQSPRYKVTKRGQDVALRCDPISGHVSLYWYRQALGQGPEFLTYFNYEAQQDKSGLPNDRFSAERPEGSISTLTIQRTEQRDSAMYRCASSLRLSASGSFNEQFFGPGTRLTVL.

About this clonotype itself: Since the CDR3 does not end with the conserved phenylalanine or tryptophan, this likely comes from a read error. V is TRBV11-2 and J is TRBJ2-5, with TRBD1 identical over 10 bases. This CDR3 has 15 amino acids. Looked up from germline, CDR1 is SGHAT and CDR2 is FQNNGV. Germline trimming cut 5 bases from V and 5 bases from J; bases unmatched to any gene: 8. CDR3 sequence reads: CASSITGTGVETQYL. The CDR3 DNA reads as TGTGCCAGCAGCATCACCGGGACAGGGGTTGAGACCCAGTACCTC.

This chain connects TRBV7-2 to TRBJ2-3; 7 bases line up with TRBD2. Germline-derived CDR1 and CDR2 are SGHTA and FQGNSA. The CDR3 runs 15 residues. With 1 base clipped from V and 4 bases from J, the junction kept 5 bases outside the gene matches. CDR3 sequence (DNA): TGTGCCAGCAGCTTAGGTGTGCTAGCGGCAGATACGCAGTATTTT. Translation: CASSLGVLAADTQYF.

This clonotype has a count of ten or more. In nucleotides, the CDR3 is TGCAGTGCGTTCGACGGGGGTCAAGGCTACACCTTC. Translated: CSAFDGGQGYTF. This chain links TRBV20-1 with TRBJ1-2; D perhaps matches TRBD1 (5 bases). CDR1 and CDR2 from the germline V gene are DFQATT and SNEGSKA (reference sequence). This CDR3 region has 12 residues. V was clipped by 6 bases and J by 8 bases, with 16 bases between them.

The chain combines TRBV18 with TRBJ2-1; the D gene is possibly TRBD1 (6 bases). The germline CDR1 and CDR2 sequences are KGHSH and LQKENI. V was clipped by 0 bases and J by 4 bases, with 16 bases between them. The CDR3 loop spans 17 amino acids. The CDR3 reads CASSPPGALVRYNEQFF. As DNA, the CDR3 is TGTGCCAGCTCACCACCGGGGGCGTTGGTCCGTTACAATGAGCAGTTCTTC.

There are many counts of this clonotype. The chain recombines TRBV10-3 with TRBJ2-3; D unresolved. CDR1 and CDR2 (germline): ENHRY, SYGVKD. The CDR3 is made up of 13 amino acids. The V end was cut by 0 bases, the J end by 6 bases, with 7 bases between. The CDR3 coding sequence is TGTGCCATCAGTGAGTCGCCCTCTGATACGCAGTATTTT. This sequence encodes CAISESPSDTQYF.

As concerns this clonotype: A much larger clone sits a single nucleotide away, making a read error possible. The rearrangement uses TRBV10-2 and TRBJ1-1; no definite D call. Germline V gives CDR1 WSHSY, CDR2 SAAADI. The CDR3 has 11 residues. Trimming stripped 4 bases from V and 7 bases from J, with 7 bases between. The CDR3 here is CASSGSSEAFF. In nucleotides, the CDR3 is TGCGCCAGCAGTGGGTCCAGTGAAGCTTTCTTT.